This TCR beta chain was sequenced for a study of shared clonotypes between healthy human individuals. Study context: Three plates each covered CD4 naive and memory; CD8 naive two, CD8 memory one.

This clone appeared once. The target antigen is unknown. General observations from the study: Incompleteness in sorted-subset sequencing, despite large depth, was shown by rarefaction.

Donors were healthy HIV-negative adults without recent acute infections or vaccinations. CD45RA+ naive and CD45RA-negative memory subsets were separated from CD4+ cells. The length of the CDR3 is 17 residues. Assay: immunoSEQ multiplex PCR; the TCRdb copy retains only in-frame clones and omits some. The table records around 940,000 clones, 60% to 85% of them present only once. The sequencing input was memory CD4+ T cells sorted from blood. Subset defined: CD45RA-negative fraction. The J gene is TRBJ2-7, the V gene TRBV1; TRBD2 was called by the table and not checked on the DNA. TRBV1 has pseudogene status. The origin of this receptor is a man between 18 and 35 years old in good health. The CDR3 bases are TGCACCAGCAGCGAAGGGTCCCGTGCTCTAATGTTCTACGAGCAGTACTTC. It specifies CTSSEGSRALMFYEQYF.